These 20 T cell receptor beta chains were all obtained from the same sample, sequenced in a study of blood T cell repertoires in COVID-19. Assay used: immunoSEQ multiplex PCR; TCRdb lists only in-frame clones, some missing. Altogether 200,000 to 300,000 clones are present, 81% being singletons, with the ten largest covering 7.5%. Sequenced: peripheral blood. The receptors shown here come from an elderly woman with COVID-19, enrolled during active disease.

J is TRBJ2-7 and V is TRBV28, with unresolved D. This CDR3 is 14 amino acids long. Trimming removed 7 bases from V and 0 bases from J, with 13 bases in between. CDR1 is MDHEN, CDR2 SYDVKM, per germline. CDR3 DNA sequence: TGTGCCAGCACCTCCACCGACATCTCCTACGAGCAGTACTTC. It is translated as CASTSTDISYEQYF.

This chain connects TRBV6-6 to TRBJ1-1; a weak D match, TRBD1 (6 bases). Trimming left V 7 bases short and J 5 bases short, with 14 bases between. This CDR3 spans 13 amino acids. CDR1 is MNHNY, CDR2 SVGAGI, per germline (reference sequence). The CDR3 region is CASTSTGYTEAFF. The CDR3, as DNA: TGTGCCAGCACTTCTACAGGGTATACTGAAGCTTTCTTT.

The V gene is TRBV20-1, the J gene TRBJ1-2; D is undetermined. CDR3 length: 8 residues. Germline V gene lookup returns CDR1 DFQATT and CDR2 SNEGSKA (reference sequence). Trimming removed 0 bases from V and 14 bases from J, with 4 bases in between. CDR3 bases: TGCAGTGCTAGAGATCCTACCTTC. Translating gives CSARDPTF.

This clone was found a few times. The V gene is TRBV2, the J gene TRBJ1-2; D might be TRBD1 (5 bases). Trimming removed 4 bases at V and 7 bases at J, with 10 bases between. Germline V gene data show CDR1 as SNHLY and CDR2 as FYNNEI. The CDR3 extends over 12 amino acids. The CDR3 loop reads CASSGDGGGYTF. The CDR3 region has the DNA TGTGCCAGCAGTGGGGACGGGGGTGGCTACACCTTC.

The count of this clone is one. The chain uses TRBV7-9 and TRBJ1-1, with 10 bases that match TRBD1. Per the germline V gene, CDR1 is SEHNR and CDR2 is FQNEAQ (reference sequence). The CDR3 totals 15 residues. V lost 5 bases, J lost 4 bases, and 7 bases stayed unmatched. As DNA, the CDR3 is TGTGCCAGCAGCCAAAATCGGGACAGGGGCACTGAAGCTTTCTTT. This codes for CASSQNRDRGTEAFF.

CDR3 protein: CASSRFHTGDEQFF. CDR3 nucleotides: TGTGCCAGCAGCCGATTTCATACGGGTGATGAGCAGTTCTTC. J is TRBJ2-1 and V is TRBV11-3; D ambiguous. The V end was cut by 5 bases, the J end by 8 bases, with 16 bases between. This CDR3 is 14 amino acids long. Germline CDR1 reads SGHNT; CDR2 reads YENEEA.

A few counts support this clone. This chain connects TRBV12-3 or TRBV12-4 to TRBJ1-2, with D tentatively TRBD1 (5 bases). Trimming left V 5 bases short and J 6 bases short, with 13 bases between. The CDR3 covers 13 residues. CDR3 sequence: CASSPGPPDGYTF. The CDR3 nucleotides are TGTGCCAGCAGTCCAGGGCCTCCGGATGGCTACACCTTC.

The J gene is TRBJ2-3, the V gene TRBV28; maybe TRBD2 (7 bases). V was trimmed by 4 bases and J by 5 bases, leaving 16 bases between them. The CDR3 is 15 amino acids. CDR1 MDHEN and CDR2 SYDVKM come from the germline V gene. Here the CDR3 DNA reads TGTGCCAGCAGTTCCCGGGGGGCTCGGGGAGATACGCAGTATTTT. Protein product: CASSSRGARGDTQYF.

The rearrangement joins TRBV4-2 to TRBJ1-1, with D uncertain. V gave up 3 bases and J gave up 1 base, with 12 bases separating them. CDR1 and CDR2 (germline): LGHNA, YNFKEQ. There are 15 residues in the CDR3. Here the CDR3 reads CASSHPQVRNTEAFF. In DNA, the CDR3 is TGTGCCAGCAGCCACCCCCAAGTGAGGAACACTGAAGCTTTCTTT.

The chain is built from TRBV21-1 and TRBJ1-1; the D call TRBD1 from the table was never checked on the DNA. TRBV21-1 constitutes a pseudogene. The CDR3 length is 21 residues. The CDR3 is CASSSQPSSQPTGVMNTEAFF. The DNA for the CDR3 is TGTGCCAGCAGCTCCCAACCTTCATCCCAACCTACAGGGGTGATGAACACTGAAGCTTTCTTT.

This chain joins TRBV6-5 and TRBJ2-1; TRBD2 matches at 10 bases. The germline V gene encodes CDR1 MNHEY and CDR2 SVGAGI. This CDR3 has 14 residues. Trimming at V came to 5 bases and at J to 12 bases, leaving 10 bases not matched to a gene. The CDR3 nucleotides are TGTGCCAGCAGTACTAGCGGGGCCCCGAACGGGCAGTTCTTC. This sequence encodes CASSTSGAPNGQFF.

The chain combines TRBV28 with TRBJ2-7; 10 bases line up with TRBD2. V dropped 5 bases and J dropped 5; count of bases not matched to a gene: 12. The CDR3 sequence is 16 residues long. Germline V gives CDR1 MDHEN, CDR2 SYDVKM. The CDR3 spells CASSASGSGRRNEQYF. The DNA of the CDR3 is TGTGCCAGCAGTGCCAGCGGTAGCGGGAGGAGGAACGAGCAGTACTTC.

This chain connects TRBV2 to TRBJ2-3; 10 bases align to TRBD2. The CDR3 totals 14 residues. V shed 9 bases and J 1 base; nucleotides not matched to a gene: 4. CDR1 is SNHLY, CDR2 FYNNEI, per germline. CDR3 in amino acids: CASSGGRRTDTQYF. DNA for the CDR3: TGTGCCAGTAGCGGGGGGCGACGCACAGATACGCAGTATTTT.

The rearrangement joins TRBV7-8 to TRBJ1-5; TRBD1 aligns across 8 bases. Germline V gene sequence: CDR1 SGHVS, CDR2 FQNEAQ. The CDR3 has 15 amino acids. The J segment lost 1 base and the V segment lost 5 bases, leaving 4 bases of the junction unmatched. In DNA, the CDR3 is TGTGCCAGCAGCACAACAGGGGGAAGCAATCAGCCCCAGCATTTT. Translated, it gives CASSTTGGSNQPQHF.

The rearrangement joins TRBV27 to TRBJ2-1; 9 bases line up with TRBD2. CDR3 length: 15 residues. Germline V CDR1 and CDR2: MNHEY, SMNVEV (reference sequence). V was clipped by 7 bases and J by 8 bases; unmatched bases: 12. CDR3 sequence (DNA): TGTGCCAGCACCACCCGGCTAGCGGGATTGGATGAGCAGTTCTTC. Residues: CASTTRLAGLDEQFF.

The chain joins TRBV7-9 to TRBJ2-1; TRBD2 aligns across 10 bases. V lost 3 bases, J lost 9 bases, and 11 bases stayed unmatched. The CDR3 is made up of 16 amino acids. Germline V gene lookup returns CDR1 SEHNR and CDR2 FQNEAQ (reference sequence). Written as DNA, the CDR3 is TGTGCCAGCAGCTTTCTAGAACTAGCGGGGATGGGTGAGCAGTTCTTC. Translation: CASSFLELAGMGEQFF.

This chain links TRBV5-1 with TRBJ1-1; TRBD1 might be the D (5 bases). The CDR3 spans 12 residues. The V and J ends lost 5 bases and 11 bases respectively, with 16 bases between them. Per germline, CDR1 SGHRS and CDR2 YFSETQ. The CDR3 sequence is CASREPGGAAFF. In DNA, the CDR3 is TGCGCCAGCAGGGAGCCGGGGGGTGCGGCTTTCTTT. The full variable domain, in which reference TRBV5-1 and TRBJ1-1 provide the parts outside the CDR3, is KAGVTQTPRYLIKTRGQQVTLSCSPISGHRSVSWYQQTPGQGLQFLFEYFSETQRNKGNFPGRFSGRQFSNSRSEMNVSTLELGDSALYLCASREPGGAAFFGQGTRLTVV.

The rearrangement uses TRBV10-3 and TRBJ1-1; D ambiguous. Per the germline V gene, CDR1 is ENHRY and CDR2 is SYGVKD. The CDR3 has 15 residues. V dropped 2 bases and J dropped 10 bases, with 20 bases sitting between them. CDR3 sequence reads: CAISEGETLRARAFF. The CDR3 DNA follows: TGTGCCATCAGTGAGGGTGAAACCCTAAGAGCGCGAGCTTTCTTT.

This clone was picked up many times. The genes are TRBV6-5 and TRBJ1-6; 7 bases line up with TRBD1. There are 13 residues in the CDR3. The junction had 3 bases not matched to a gene; V was cut back by 5 bases and J by 8 bases. Germline CDR1 and CDR2: MNHEY and SVGAGI. The CDR3 here is CASSTDRDSPLHF. As DNA, the CDR3 is TGTGCCAGCAGTACCGACAGGGATTCACCCCTCCACTTT.

The chain is built from TRBV7-2 and TRBJ2-5; 11 nucleotides match TRBD2. V trimming: 1 base; J trimming: 5 bases; junction bases outside the gene matches: 9. Germline assignment: CDR1 SGHTA and CDR2 FQGNSA. CDR3 length: 17 amino acids. The CDR3 DNA reads as TGTGCCAGCAGCTTAGGCTATAGCGGGAGGGTCTGGGAGACCCAGTACTTC. This translates into CASSLGYSGRVWETQYF.